Each of the 28 T cell receptor beta chains below was sequenced from the same sample in a study of a mutant IDH1 vaccine in newly diagnosed glioma. Time point here: week 11, during vaccination. Each vaccine dose was 300 ug of mutant IDH1 20-mer peptide, with topical imiquimod. Their target antigens are unknown. The repertoire was sequenced with immunoSEQ multiplex PCR; TCRdb's copy has only in-frame clones and lacks some. Here the sample spans 23,000 or so clones, roughly 78% being singletons. Sequenced here: PBMCs, sampled from a glioma patient whose treatment included an IDH1 peptide vaccine. The origin of the receptors is a man in his forties or fifties with glioma.

The chain recombines TRBV5-1 with TRBJ2-7; 8 positions agree with TRBD1. The length of the CDR3 is 16 residues. Germline V gives CDR1 SGHRS, CDR2 YFSETQ. V gave up 4 bases and J gave up 3 bases; unmatched junction bases: 12. The CDR3 loop reads CASSRTPQGAGYEQYF. CDR3 nucleotide sequence: TGCGCCAGCAGCCGAACGCCTCAGGGGGCCGGCTACGAGCAGTACTTC.

In this sample, this clone turned up a few times. V is TRBV13 and J is TRBJ1-1; the match to TRBD1 covers 7 bases. CDR3 length: 13 residues. Germline trimming cut 8 bases from V and 4 bases from J; bases unmatched to any gene: 7. Germline CDR1 is PRHDT and CDR2 is FYEKMQ (reference sequence). CDR3 in DNA: TGTGCCAGCTCACCAGGGGGGGGCACTGAAGCTTTCTTT. Translated, it gives CASSPGGGTEAFF. The whole variable domain, filled in from reference TRBV13 and TRBJ1-1, reads AAGVIQSPRHLIKEKRETATLKCYPIPRHDTVYWYQQGPGQDPQFLISFYEKMQSDKGSIPDRFSAQQFSDYHSELNMSSLELGDSALYFCASSPGGGTEAFFGQGTRLTVV.

This clone was seen just once. The chain combines TRBV6-6 with TRBJ1-2, with a tentative D call TRBD1 (6 bases). Deletions cut 8 bases from V and 2 bases from J, with 18 bases between. Germline lookup yields CDR1 MNHNY and CDR2 SVGAGI (reference sequence). CDR3 size: 15 residues. The CDR3 reads CASYPWGAQNYGYTF. The CDR3 DNA sequence: TGTGCCAGCTACCCGTGGGGGGCCCAGAACTATGGCTACACCTTC.

This sequence joins TRBV4-1 and TRBJ2-3, with 7 bases lining up with TRBD2. Trimming took 4 bases from V and 0 from J; bases not matched to a gene: 13. CDR3 length: 18 residues. Germline lookup yields CDR1 MGHRA and CDR2 YSYEKL. The CDR3 region has the DNA TGCGCCAGCAGCCTGGCGGGAGTCCCTTTTGGGAGCACAGATACGCAGTATTTT. This gives the protein CASSLAGVPFGSTDTQYF.

The V call is TRBV11-3, the J call TRBJ2-1; D is perhaps TRBD1 or TRBD2 (5 bases each). Trimming pared 4 bases from V and 3 bases from J, leaving 22 bases between. Looked up from germline, CDR1 is SGHNT and CDR2 is YENEEA. This CDR3 has 18 amino acids. CDR3 sequence reads: CASSSPVGSRGFYNEQFF. CDR3 DNA sequence: TGTGCCAGCAGCTCACCGGTAGGGTCGAGGGGTTTCTACAATGAGCAGTTCTTC. Full variable domain (missing parts from reference TRBV11-3 and TRBJ2-1): EAGVVQSPRYKIIEKKQPVAFWCNPISGHNTLYWYLQNLGQGPELLIRYENEEAVDDSQLPKDRFSAERLKGVDSTLKIQPAELGDSAVYLCASSSPVGSRGFYNEQFFGPGTRLTVL.

This clone was seen just once. The chain is built from TRBV6-1 and TRBJ2-1; 13 positions agree with TRBD2. V lost 4 bases to trimming and J lost 6 bases; unmatched junction nucleotides: 9. This CDR3 contains 17 residues. CDR1 is MNHNS, CDR2 SASEGT, per germline. CDR3 bases: TGTGCCAGCAGTGCCGGACTAGCGGGAGAGATGGTCAATGAGCAGTTCTTC. It is translated as CASSAGLAGEMVNEQFF.

J is TRBJ1-1 and V is TRBV27, with a weak D call TRBD1 (5 bases). The germline gives CDR1 MNHEY, CDR2 SMNVEV (reference sequence). Trimming left V 6 bases short and J 0 bases short, with 17 bases between. The CDR3 totals 16 residues. CDR3 coding DNA: TGTGCCAGCAGCGCCCAGGGTTTGGGGATGAACACTGAAGCTTTCTTT. Amino acids: CASSAQGLGMNTEAFF.

This chain connects TRBV2 to TRBJ2-3; 16 bases are a match to TRBD2. The CDR3 is made up of 16 amino acids. Germline CDR1 is SNHLY and CDR2 is FYNNEI. The J segment lost 6 bases and the V segment lost 6 bases, leaving 6 bases of the junction unmatched. CDR3 sequence reads: CASSAGTSGRADTQYF. The CDR3, as DNA: TGTGCCAGCAGCGCCGGGACTAGCGGGAGGGCTGATACGCAGTATTTT.

The chain has TRBV9 and TRBJ1-4, with 12 bases matching TRBD1. The CDR3 spans 16 residues. Unmatched junction bases numbered 3, after V lost 0 bases and J lost 6 bases. Per the germline V gene, CDR1 is SGDLS and CDR2 is YYNGEE. CDR3 nucleotide sequence: TGTGCCAGCAGCGTAGGGGACAGGGGGCTGTATGAAAAACTGTTTTTT. Translation: CASSVGDRGLYEKLFF.

A few counts support this clone. The chain joins TRBV28 to TRBJ1-5; unclear D gene. This CDR3 is 14 amino acids long. Trimming took 3 bases from V and 4 from J, leaving 10 bases between them. CDR1 and CDR2 from the germline V gene are MDHEN and SYDVKM. The CDR3 nucleotides are TGTGCCAGCAGTTTGAGGTACGGGAATCAGCCCCAGCATTTT. Translated, it gives CASSLRYGNQPQHF. The full variable domain, its missing parts supplied by reference TRBV28 and TRBJ1-5, is DVKVTQSSRYLVKRTGEKVFLECVQDMDHENMFWYRQDPGLGLRLIYFSYDVKMKEKGDIPEGYSVSREKKERFSLILESASTNQTSMYLCASSLRYGNQPQHFGDGTRLSIL.

This clone was detected only a few times. The chain is built from TRBV6-5 and TRBJ1-1; no reliable D call. The CDR3 is 12 amino acids. V was pared by 4 bases and J by 6 bases, with 9 bases between. CDR1 and CDR2 from the germline V gene are MNHEY and SVGAGI. The CDR3 sequence is CASSSGGSEAFF. The DNA of the CDR3 is TGTGCCAGCAGTTCGGGAGGTTCTGAAGCTTTCTTT.

This sequence joins TRBV2 and TRBJ1-2, with TRBD1 identical over 9 bases. This CDR3 is 14 amino acids long. V gave up 5 bases and J gave up 3 bases; unmatched junction bases: 4. CDR1 is SNHLY, CDR2 FYNNEI, per germline. This CDR3 is CASSTGGWDYGYTF. CDR3 sequence (DNA): TGTGCCAGCAGTACAGGGGGCTGGGACTATGGCTACACCTTC.

This clone rates as medium-sized. The gene calls are TRBV7-7 and TRBJ2-5, with TRBD2 identical over 7 bases. The CDR3 spans 14 residues. V shed 6 bases and J 4 bases; nucleotides not matched to a gene: 8. Germline CDR1 is SSHAT and CDR2 is FNYEAQ (reference sequence). The CDR3: CASSSKGGRETQYF. In nucleotides, the CDR3 is TGTGCCAGCAGTTCTAAGGGAGGGAGAGAGACCCAGTACTTC.

This clone was recorded a few times. The chain combines TRBV4-1 with TRBJ1-6; 10 nucleotides align to TRBD1. The V gene end was trimmed by 1 base and the J gene end by 10 bases; junction bases not matched to a gene: 4. This CDR3 contains 15 residues. Per germline, CDR1 MGHRA and CDR2 YSYEKL. The CDR3 DNA reads TGCGCCAGCAGCCAAGTTCCGGGACAGGGGTCACCCCTCCACTTT. It yields the protein CASSQVPGQGSPLHF.

In the case of this clone: The junction differs from germline at one of its ends, possibly a read error. The rearrangement uses TRBV2 and TRBJ1-2, with TRBD1 matching 8 bases. The germline gives CDR1 SNHLY, CDR2 FYNNEI. The CDR3 runs to 15 residues. In DNA form, the CDR3 reads TGTGCCAGCAGTGAACAACCAGGGGGCAACTCTGGCTACACCTTC. It is translated as CASSEQPGGNSGYTF.

J is TRBJ1-2 and V is TRBV18; no definite D call. V lost 2 bases, J lost 2 bases, and 18 bases lay in between. Germline assignment: CDR1 KGHSH and CDR2 LQKENI. The CDR3 consists of 17 residues. The CDR3 coding sequence is TGTGCCAGCTCACCATATAGGGAGGACGGCGGGAACTATGGCTACACCTTC. Its translation: CASSPYREDGGNYGYTF.

V is TRBV11-3 and J is TRBJ2-3; TRBD2 agrees at 10 bases. V lost 1 base and J lost 3; bases outside the gene matches: 13. The CDR3 has 19 residues. Germline values: CDR1 SGHNT, CDR2 YENEEA. The CDR3 protein is CASSLGLLAGVSITDTQYF. The CDR3 nucleotides are TGTGCCAGCAGCTTAGGACTTCTAGCGGGAGTTTCTATAACAGATACGCAGTATTTT. The complete variable domain, with remaining parts taken from reference TRBV11-3 and TRBJ2-3, reads EAGVVQSPRYKIIEKKQPVAFWCNPISGHNTLYWYLQNLGQGPELLIRYENEEAVDDSQLPKDRFSAERLKGVDSTLKIQPAELGDSAVYLCASSLGLLAGVSITDTQYFGPGTRLTVL.

This clone was picked up one time. This CDR3 reads CASTTSVGNEQFF. The CDR3 nucleotides read TGTGCCAGCACGACTAGCGTGGGGAATGAGCAGTTCTTC. The rearrangement uses TRBV28 and TRBJ2-1; 8 bases map to TRBD2. CDR3 length: 13 amino acids. The ends lost 7 bases at V and 7 bases at J; junction bases unmatched: 6. Germline values: CDR1 MDHEN, CDR2 SYDVKM.

V usage is TRBV5-6 and J usage is TRBJ2-1, with 7 bases identical to TRBD2. J gave up 8 bases and V 2 bases, and 13 bases lay outside the gene matches. The germline gives CDR1 SGHDT, CDR2 YYEEEE. The CDR3 spans 16 residues. The CDR3 sequence is CASSFFTGLGVYEQFF. CDR3 DNA sequence: TGTGCCAGCAGCTTCTTCACCGGACTAGGGGTTTATGAGCAGTTCTTC.

This rearrangement joins TRBV5-1 to TRBJ2-7, with D tentatively TRBD1 (6 bases). CDR1 and CDR2 from the germline V gene are SGHRS and YFSETQ. The CDR3 is made up of 12 amino acids. V was trimmed by 4 bases and J by 7 bases, leaving 12 bases between them. DNA for the CDR3: TGCGCCAGCAGCCCGCACAGGGTGGAGCAGTACTTC. Protein: CASSPHRVEQYF. The full variable domain, its missing parts supplied by reference TRBV5-1 and TRBJ2-7, is KAGVTQTPRYLIKTRGQQVTLSCSPISGHRSVSWYQQTPGQGLQFLFEYFSETQRNKGNFPGRFSGRQFSNSRSEMNVSTLELGDSALYLCASSPHRVEQYFGPGTRLTVT.

The chain couples TRBV7-9 to TRBJ2-3; D not certain. This CDR3 has 14 amino acids. Trimming shortened V by 0 bases and J by 3 bases, and 7 bases separated the two germline ends. CDR1 and CDR2 (germline): SEHNR, FQNEAQ (reference sequence). The CDR3 nucleotides read TGTGCCAGCAGCTTAGCGTTAAGTACAGATACGCAGTATTTT. Amino acids: CASSLALSTDTQYF.

This chain connects TRBV14 to TRBJ1-1; D possibly corresponds to TRBD1 (6 bases). V was clipped by 5 bases and J by 5 bases, with 21 bases between them. The CDR3 loop spans 16 amino acids. Germline V gives CDR1 SGHDN, CDR2 FVKESK. The DNA for the CDR3 is TGTGCCAGCAGCTATCGGGACACGGGGCCGGGTACTGAAGCTTTCTTT. As protein: CASSYRDTGPGTEAFF.

The rearrangement links TRBV15 to TRBJ2-7; D is unresolved. Germline loops: CDR1 LNHNV, CDR2 YYDKDF (reference sequence). The CDR3 runs 15 residues. V lost 0 bases to trimming and J lost 4 bases, with 13 bases between them. Written as DNA, the CDR3 is TGTGCCACCAGCAGAGATCTAAGGCAGCCGTACGAGCAGTACGTC. It encodes CATSRDLRQPYEQYV.

This clone was seen just once. The V gene is TRBV19, the J gene TRBJ2-6; D uncertain. CDR1 LNHDA and CDR2 SQIVND come from the germline V gene (reference sequence). Between the trimmed V and J ends, which lost 7 bases and 0 bases, there was a span of 7 bases. The length of the CDR3 is 14 residues. The CDR3 here is CASNYLSGANVLTF. The CDR3, as DNA: TGTGCCAGTAATTATCTCTCTGGGGCCAACGTCCTGACTTTC.

V usage is TRBV7-2 and J usage is TRBJ2-2; TRBD2 agrees at 10 bases. The junction had 15 bases not matched to a gene; V was cut back by 1 base and J by 7 bases. This CDR3 has 19 residues. The germline V gene encodes CDR1 SGHTA and CDR2 FQGNSA. This chain's CDR3 is CASSLVDRGSSGSIGELFF. CDR3 bases: TGTGCCAGCAGCTTAGTCGACAGAGGGTCTAGCGGGAGTATCGGGGAGCTGTTTTTT.

The rearrangement links TRBV6-1 to TRBJ2-3, with 9 positions matching TRBD2. Per germline, CDR1 MNHNS and CDR2 SASEGT. CDR3 length equals 14 residues. The junction had 7 bases not matched to a gene; V was cut back by 6 bases and J by 6 bases. Here the CDR3 reads CASRDVTSGDTQYF. The CDR3 DNA sequence: TGTGCCAGCAGAGATGTAACTAGCGGGGATACGCAGTATTTT.

This rearrangement joins TRBV11-2 to TRBJ1-2; 7 bases agree with TRBD1. V lost 1 base to trimming and J lost 6 bases; unmatched junction nucleotides: 8. The CDR3 is made up of 15 amino acids. Germline values: CDR1 SGHAT, CDR2 FQNNGV. The CDR3 protein is CASSLAGTAEHGYTF. CDR3 nucleotides: TGTGCCAGCAGCTTAGCCGGGACAGCTGAACATGGCTACACCTTC. The variable domain in full, with the rest retrieved from reference TRBV11-2 and TRBJ1-2, is EAGVAQSPRYKIIEKRQSVAFWCNPISGHATLYWYQQILGQGPKLLIQFQNNGVVDDSQLPKDRFSAERLKGVDSTLKIQPAKLEDSAVYLCASSLAGTAEHGYTFGSGTRLTVV.

V gene TRBV27 combines with J gene TRBJ1-1, with D possibly matching TRBD1 (5 bases). CDR1 is MNHEY and CDR2 is SMNVEV in the germline V gene (reference sequence). This CDR3 spans 15 amino acids. V lost 7 bases and J 1 base, leaving 16 bases between the germline ends. The CDR3 bases are TGTGCCAGCACCACGTTTCAGGGAGGGAACACTGAAGCTTTCTTT. It is translated as CASTTFQGGNTEAFF.